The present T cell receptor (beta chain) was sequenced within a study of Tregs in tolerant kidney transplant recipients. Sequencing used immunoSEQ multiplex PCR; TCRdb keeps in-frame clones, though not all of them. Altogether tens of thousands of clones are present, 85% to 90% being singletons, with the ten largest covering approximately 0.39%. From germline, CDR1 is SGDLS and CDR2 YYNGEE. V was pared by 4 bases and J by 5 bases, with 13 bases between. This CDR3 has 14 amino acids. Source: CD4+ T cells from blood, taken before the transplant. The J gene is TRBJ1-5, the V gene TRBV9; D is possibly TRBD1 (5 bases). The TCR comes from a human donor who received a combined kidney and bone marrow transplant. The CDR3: CASSPLGADQPQHF. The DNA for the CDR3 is TGTGCCAGCAGCCCCCTAGGGGCCGATCAGCCCCAGCATTTT.